The present TCR beta chain was sequenced within a study of Ad26.COV2.S vaccination and SARS-CoV-2 variants. At the level of the study: Trial arm assignment for the donor was COV1001 Ad26.COV2.S. Intramuscular Ad26.COV2.S doses were given once or twice, 56 days apart.

The treatment is: 15 to 20 received Ad26.COV2.S at low or high dose, single or two shots; about 5 received placebo; per-sample allocation not given. Day 63 following the first vaccine or placebo injection was when the samples were taken. Donation was by an adult aged 18-55 years who was in Boston. This CDR3 comprises 14 residues. The germline gives CDR1 SNHLY, CDR2 FYNNEI. V shed 8 bases and J shed 9 bases, with 17 bases lying between them. TCRdb's table, derived via immunoSEQ multiplex PCR, lists solely in-frame clones and lacks some. Altogether approximately 420,000 clones are present, roughly 90% being singletons, with the ten largest covering 3.6%.

This chain uses TRBV2 with TRBJ1-6; D is ambiguous. The sequencing here drew on peripheral blood, taken in a trial of Ad26.COV2.S vaccine versus placebo. This TCR came from a person between 18 and 60 years old who received the Ad26.COV2.S COVID-19 vaccine or a placebo. CDR3 coding DNA: TGTGCCAGCGGTCAGAGGGAGATGGGTTCACCCCTCCACTTT. Its translation: CASGQREMGSPLHF.